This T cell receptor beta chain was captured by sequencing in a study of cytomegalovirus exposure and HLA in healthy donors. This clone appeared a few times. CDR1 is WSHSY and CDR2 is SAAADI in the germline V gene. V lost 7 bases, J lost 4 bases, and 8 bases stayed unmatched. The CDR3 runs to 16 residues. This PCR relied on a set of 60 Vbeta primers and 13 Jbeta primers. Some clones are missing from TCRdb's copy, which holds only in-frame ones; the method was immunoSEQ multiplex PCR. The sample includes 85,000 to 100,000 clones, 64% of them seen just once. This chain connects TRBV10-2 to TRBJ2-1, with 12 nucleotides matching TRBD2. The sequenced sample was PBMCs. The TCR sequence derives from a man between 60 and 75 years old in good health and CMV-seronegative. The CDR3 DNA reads TGCGCCAGCACACACTCTAGCGGGGGGGCTTACAATGAGCAGTTCTTC. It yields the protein CASTHSSGGAYNEQFF.